This T cell receptor (beta chain) was captured in a study of immune cell composition in non-small cell lung cancer. Profiled with immunoSEQ multiplex PCR; TCRdb holds only in-frame clones, not every one. The sample lists about 6,700 clones; under 70% were seen once. Normal lung sampling was at least 3 cm from the tumour, as distant as possible. V was pared by 3 bases and J by 7 bases, with 11 bases of the junction left unmatched. In germline, CDR1 is SGHNT, CDR2 YYREEE (reference sequence). This CDR3 spans 17 amino acids. About this clone itself: The antigen is undetermined.

Study results and limitations: Tumour TCR-beta clonality showed no significant link to smoking pack-years. Clones >0.5% enriched in tumour were rarer in adenocarcinoma (around 35%) than squamous (roughly 80%).

The material sequenced was non-adjacent lung tissue. This receptor was identified in a human donor with non-small cell lung cancer. The gene calls are TRBV5-4 and TRBJ2-1, with TRBD2 identical over 12 bases. This CDR3 reads CASSSLAGGPFPNEQFF. In DNA, the CDR3 is TGTGCCAGCAGCTCCCTAGCGGGGGGGCCTTTCCCTAATGAGCAGTTCTTC.